The 19 T cell receptor beta chains listed next were all sequenced from one sample in a study of cytomegalovirus exposure and HLA in healthy donors. Use of 60 Vbeta and 13 Jbeta primers characterized the PCR. This table comes from immunoSEQ multiplex PCR, and its TCRdb copy is limited to in-frame clones, with some not included. This sample yields 55,000 to 70,000 clones, of which around 83% are seen a single time; 1.6% belongs to the top ten. The sequenced material came from PBMCs. Receptor source: a human donor in good health.

This clone appeared a few times. The genes are TRBV28 and TRBJ2-7, with D possibly being TRBD1 (5 bases). This CDR3 region has 15 residues. CDR1 is MDHEN, CDR2 SYDVKM, per germline. The V end lost 2 bases, the J end lost 4 bases, and 15 bases lay between the germline ends. The CDR3 DNA reads TGTGCCAGCAGTTTAATGGCAGGGATCGGGTACGAGCAGTACTTC. The encoded protein is CASSLMAGIGYEQYF. The variable domain in full, completed from reference TRBV28 and TRBJ2-7, reads DVKVTQSSRYLVKRTGEKVFLECVQDMDHENMFWYRQDPGLGLRLIYFSYDVKMKEKGDIPEGYSVSREKKERFSLILESASTNQTSMYLCASSLMAGIGYEQYFGPGTRLTVT.

The rearrangement links TRBV5-1 to TRBJ2-1; 8 bases map to TRBD1. V shed 0 bases and J 4 bases; nucleotides not matched to a gene: 3. The germline gives CDR1 SGHRS, CDR2 YFSETQ. This CDR3 region has 15 residues. In DNA form, the CDR3 reads TGCGCCAGCAGCTTGGAGGACAGGGTTTACAATGAGCAGTTCTTC. It codes for CASSLEDRVYNEQFF.

V is TRBV5-1 and J is TRBJ1-2, with D possibly being TRBD1 (6 bases). CDR1 is SGHRS, CDR2 YFSETQ, per germline. The CDR3 contains 15 residues. V dropped 2 bases and J dropped 4 bases, with 15 bases sitting between them. This CDR3 is CASSFGSGAAYGYTF. The CDR3 nucleotides read TGCGCCAGCAGCTTCGGATCAGGGGCGGCCTATGGCTACACCTTC. Using reference TRBV5-1 and TRBJ1-2 for the parts outside the CDR3, the full variable domain is KAGVTQTPRYLIKTRGQQVTLSCSPISGHRSVSWYQQTPGQGLQFLFEYFSETQRNKGNFPGRFSGRQFSNSRSEMNVSTLELGDSALYLCASSFGSGAAYGYTFGSGTRLTVV.

This chain uses TRBV2 with TRBJ2-3; tentatively, D is TRBD1 (6 bases). Trimming left V 8 bases short and J 2 bases short, with 8 bases between. Germline CDR1 SNHLY, CDR2 FYNNEI. The CDR3 runs to 12 residues. CDR3 in amino acids: CASGQYTDTQYF. CDR3 sequence (DNA): TGTGCCAGCGGACAGTACACAGATACGCAGTATTTT.

The CDR3 is CASSLTGTRGTGELFF. The CDR3 DNA reads TGCGCCAGCAGCTTAACCGGGACCCGGGGGACCGGGGAGCTGTTTTTT. This chain joins TRBV5-1 and TRBJ2-2; tentatively, D is TRBD2 (6 bases). Trimming pared 2 bases from V and 5 bases from J, leaving 16 bases between. The CDR3 is 16 residues long. The germline V gene has CDR1 SGHRS and CDR2 YFSETQ.

This chain joins TRBV28 and TRBJ1-2; D remains unclear. V lost 2 bases to trimming and J lost 3 bases, with 13 bases between them. The germline V gene encodes CDR1 MDHEN and CDR2 SYDVKM. The CDR3 spans 15 residues. The CDR3 sequence is CASSLIREEYYGYTF. CDR3 in DNA: TGTGCCAGCAGTTTAATTCGGGAGGAGTACTATGGCTACACCTTC.

This rearrangement joins TRBV16 to TRBJ2-3; D is uncertain. The V and J ends lost 1 base and 3 bases respectively, with 5 bases between them. CDR1 is KGHSY and CDR2 is FQNENV in the germline V gene. There are 13 residues in the CDR3. CDR3 bases: TGTGCCAGCAGCCAATTCGGTACAGATACGCAGTATTTT. Translated: CASSQFGTDTQYF.

The V gene is TRBV10-1, the J gene TRBJ2-1; 7 bases are shared with TRBD1. This CDR3 comprises 16 residues. The V segment lost 11 bases and the J segment 6 bases; nucleotides outside the gene matches: 19. Germline assignment: CDR1 WNHNN and CDR2 SYGVQD (reference sequence). Written as DNA, the CDR3 is TGCGCCTCTCTATACCCCGGGACAGTTCTTTCCAATGAGCAGTTCTTC. Protein sequence: CASLYPGTVLSNEQFF.

With respect to this clone: The identical CDR3 is also encoded by other nucleotide sequences in the sample. V gene TRBV18 combines with J gene TRBJ1-2; the match to TRBD1 covers 8 bases. The CDR3 runs to 14 residues. The V gene's germline CDR1 is KGHSH and CDR2 LQKENI. V lost 5 bases to trimming and J lost 5 bases; unmatched junction nucleotides: 7. The CDR3 DNA reads as TGTGCCAGCTCATCATGGGACAGGTTTTATGGCTACACCTTC. As protein: CASSSWDRFYGYTF.

The CDR3 reads CASSKDREREQFF. CDR3 nucleotide sequence: TGTGCCAGCAGCAAAGACAGGGAACGTGAGCAGTTCTTC. The gene calls are TRBV11-3 and TRBJ2-1; 7 bases are a match to TRBD1. Trimming took 5 bases from V and 9 from J; bases not matched to a gene: 7. The CDR3 runs to 13 residues. Germline lookup yields CDR1 SGHNT and CDR2 YENEEA.

The chain joins TRBV29-1 to TRBJ1-1; D is unclear. V was trimmed by 4 bases and J by 1 base, leaving 16 bases between them. The CDR3 loop spans 15 amino acids. CDR1 and CDR2 (germline): SQVTM, ANQGSEA. CDR3 sequence reads: CSVVGTLLSNTEAFF. For the CDR3, the DNA is TGCAGCGTTGTGGGCACTCTCCTCTCGAACACTGAAGCTTTCTTT.

The chain recombines TRBV5-8 with TRBJ1-1; tentative D call: TRBD1 (5 bases). CDR3 size: 14 residues. V shed 2 bases and J shed 4 bases, with 12 bases lying between them. The germline V gene encodes CDR1 SGHTS and CDR2 YDEGEE. CDR3 sequence: CASSLRGLGTEAFF. CDR3 nucleotides: TGTGCCAGCAGCTTAAGGGGATTGGGCACTGAAGCTTTCTTT.

The chain recombines TRBV7-3 with TRBJ2-1; weak D call: TRBD2 (6 bases). Germline V gene sequence: CDR1 SGHTA, CDR2 FQGTGA. Between the trimmed V and J ends, which lost 5 bases and 0 bases, there was a span of 14 bases. This CDR3 has 16 residues. The CDR3, as DNA: TGTGCCAGCAGCCCTGGCGGGGTTAGCTCCTACAATGAGCAGTTCTTC. Protein sequence: CASSPGGVSSYNEQFF.

This chain joins TRBV30 and TRBJ2-7; D is undetermined. Trimming stripped 0 bases from V and 2 bases from J, with 5 bases between. CDR3 length: 12 amino acids. From germline, CDR1 is GTSNPN and CDR2 SVGIG (reference sequence). The CDR3 region has the DNA TGTGCCTGGAGTGTTCGTCCCTACGAGCAGTACTTC. It encodes CAWSVRPYEQYF.

The rearrangement uses TRBV29-1 and TRBJ2-3; 9 positions agree with TRBD2. Losses at the gene ends were 4 bases for V and 2 bases for J; bases not matched to a gene: 7. The CDR3 sequence is 15 residues long. The germline V gene encodes CDR1 SQVTM and CDR2 ANQGSEA. DNA of the CDR3: TGCAGCGTTGGCAGACTAGCGGAGTACACAGATACGCAGTATTTT. It yields the protein CSVGRLAEYTDTQYF.

This sequence joins TRBV13 and TRBJ2-3; TRBD2 aligns across 8 bases. The CDR3 has 14 residues. V was clipped by 5 bases and J by 2 bases; unmatched bases: 3. CDR1 is PRHDT, CDR2 FYEKMQ, per germline (reference sequence). CDR3: CASSQGLATDTQYF. In DNA form, the CDR3 reads TGTGCCAGCAGCCAAGGACTAGCCACAGATACGCAGTATTTT. The whole variable domain, remainder taken from reference TRBV13 and TRBJ2-3, is AAGVIQSPRHLIKEKRETATLKCYPIPRHDTVYWYQQGPGQDPQFLISFYEKMQSDKGSIPDRFSAQQFSDYHSELNMSSLELGDSALYFCASSQGLATDTQYFGPGTRLTVL.

The genes are TRBV10-1 and TRBJ2-5, with TRBD2 matching over 13 bases. Germline V gene data show CDR1 as WNHNN and CDR2 as SYGVQD (reference sequence). Trimming cost V 3 bases and J 6 bases; bases outside gene matches: 4. The CDR3 runs to 15 residues. For the CDR3, the DNA is TGCGCCAGCAGTGACGGGACTAGCGGGATGCAGACCCAGTACTTC. Translation: CASSDGTSGMQTQYF.

The CDR3 DNA is TGTGCCATCAGTGTGACCACAGGCGGGAGGACCCTCTCCTACAATGAGCAGTTCTTC. Translation: CAISVTTGGRTLSYNEQFF. This chain links TRBV10-3 with TRBJ2-1, with 8 bases lining up with TRBD2. Germline trimming cut 4 bases from V and 0 bases from J; bases unmatched to any gene: 14. Per germline, CDR1 ENHRY and CDR2 SYGVKD. The CDR3 contains 19 residues.

This clone was seen more than once but under ten times. The J gene is TRBJ2-5, the V gene TRBV19; 9 bases align to TRBD2. Germline CDR1 reads LNHDA; CDR2 reads SQIVND (reference sequence). V shed 0 bases, J shed 5 bases, and the junction held 7 bases outside the gene matches. The CDR3 covers 16 residues. The CDR3 DNA sequence: TGTGCCAGTAGTATAGATCTCGCGGGAGGGCGGGAGACCCAGTACTTC. This codes for CASSIDLAGGRETQYF.